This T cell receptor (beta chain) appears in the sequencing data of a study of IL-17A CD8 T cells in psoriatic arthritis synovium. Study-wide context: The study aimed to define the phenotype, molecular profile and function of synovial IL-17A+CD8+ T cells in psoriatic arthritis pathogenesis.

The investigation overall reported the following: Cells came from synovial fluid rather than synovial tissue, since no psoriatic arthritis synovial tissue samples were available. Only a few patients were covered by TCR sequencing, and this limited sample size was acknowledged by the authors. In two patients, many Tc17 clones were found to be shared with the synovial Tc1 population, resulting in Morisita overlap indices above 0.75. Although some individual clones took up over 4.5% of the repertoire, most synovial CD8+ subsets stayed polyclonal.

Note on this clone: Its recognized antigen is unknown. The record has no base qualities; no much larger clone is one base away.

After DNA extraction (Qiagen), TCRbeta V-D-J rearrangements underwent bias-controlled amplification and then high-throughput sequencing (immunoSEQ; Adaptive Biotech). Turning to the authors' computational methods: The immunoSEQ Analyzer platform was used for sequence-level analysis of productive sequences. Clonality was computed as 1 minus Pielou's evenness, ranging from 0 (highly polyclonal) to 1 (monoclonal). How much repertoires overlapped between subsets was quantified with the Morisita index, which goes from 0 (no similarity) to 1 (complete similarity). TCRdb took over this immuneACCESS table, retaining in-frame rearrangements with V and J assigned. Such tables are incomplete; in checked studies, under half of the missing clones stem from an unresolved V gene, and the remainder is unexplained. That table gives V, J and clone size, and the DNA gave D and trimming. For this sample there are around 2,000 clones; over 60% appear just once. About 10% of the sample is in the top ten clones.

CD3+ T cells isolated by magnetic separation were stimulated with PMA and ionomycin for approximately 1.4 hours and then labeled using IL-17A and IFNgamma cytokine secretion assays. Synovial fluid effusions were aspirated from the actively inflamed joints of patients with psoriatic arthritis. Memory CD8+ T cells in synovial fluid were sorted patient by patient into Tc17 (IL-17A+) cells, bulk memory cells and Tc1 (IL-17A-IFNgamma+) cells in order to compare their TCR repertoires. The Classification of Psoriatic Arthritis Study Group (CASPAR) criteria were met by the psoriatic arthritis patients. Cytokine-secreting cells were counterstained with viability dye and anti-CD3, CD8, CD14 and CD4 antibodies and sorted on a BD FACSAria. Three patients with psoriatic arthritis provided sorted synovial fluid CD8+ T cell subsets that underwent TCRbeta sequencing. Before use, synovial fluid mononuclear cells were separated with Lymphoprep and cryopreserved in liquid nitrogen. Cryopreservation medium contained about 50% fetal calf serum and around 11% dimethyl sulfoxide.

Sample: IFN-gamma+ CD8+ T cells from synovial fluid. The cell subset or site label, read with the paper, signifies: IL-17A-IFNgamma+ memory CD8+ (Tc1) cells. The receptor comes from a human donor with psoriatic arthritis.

DNA sequence: TGTGCCAGCAGTCAAAAGGGGGGGCAAGAGACCCAGTACTTC. Translated, it gives CASSQKGGQETQYF. This chain is built from TRBV27 and TRBJ2-5; a tentative D match to TRBD2 spans 7 bases. The CDR3, from cysteine to phenylalanine, totals 14 residues. Solely the CDR3 DNA is kept, with 42 bases framed from the first base. V loses 5 bases of germline sequence and J loses 2 bases, and the interval between the two ends is 12 bases. In the germline V gene (reference sequence), CDR1 corresponds to MNHEY and CDR2 to SMNVEV.